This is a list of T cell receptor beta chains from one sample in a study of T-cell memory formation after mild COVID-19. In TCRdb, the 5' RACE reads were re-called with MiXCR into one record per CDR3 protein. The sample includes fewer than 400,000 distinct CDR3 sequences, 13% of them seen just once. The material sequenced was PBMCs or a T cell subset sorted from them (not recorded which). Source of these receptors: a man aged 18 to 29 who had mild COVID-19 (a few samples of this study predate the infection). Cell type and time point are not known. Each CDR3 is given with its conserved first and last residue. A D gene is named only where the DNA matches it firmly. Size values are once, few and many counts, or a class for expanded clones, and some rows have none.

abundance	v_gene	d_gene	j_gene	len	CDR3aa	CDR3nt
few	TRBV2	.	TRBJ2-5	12	CASSPRQETQYF	TGTGCCAGCAGCCCCCGGCAAGAGACCCAGTACTTC
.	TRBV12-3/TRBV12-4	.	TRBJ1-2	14	CASIPQGRNYGYTF	TGTGCCAGCATACCCCAGGGGAGGAACTATGGCTACACCTTC
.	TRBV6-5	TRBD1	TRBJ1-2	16	CASSYSPRDRNYGYTF	TGTGCCAGCAGTTACAGCCCCCGGGACAGGAACTATGGCTACACCTTC
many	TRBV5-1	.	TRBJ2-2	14	CASSAGSNTGELFF	TGCGCCAGCAGCGCGGGGTCGAACACCGGGGAGCTGTTTTTT
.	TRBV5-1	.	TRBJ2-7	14	CASSLDRLTDEQYF	TGCGCCAGCAGCTTGGACAGGTTAACCGACGAGCAGTACTTC
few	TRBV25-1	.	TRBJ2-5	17	CASSEVAVGVFQETQYF	TGTGCCAGCAGTGAAGTAGCGGTTGGGGTTTTCCAAGAGACCCAGTACTTC
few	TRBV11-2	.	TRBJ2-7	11	CASSPGRIQYF	TGTGCCAGCAGCCCTGGGAGGATACAGTACTTC
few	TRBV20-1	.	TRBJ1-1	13	CSADRDTNTEAFF	TGCAGTGCTGACCGGGACACGAACACTGAAGCTTTCTTT
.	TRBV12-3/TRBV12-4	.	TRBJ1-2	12	CASRWLNYGYTF	TGTGCCAGCCGATGGCTCAACTATGGCTACACCTTC
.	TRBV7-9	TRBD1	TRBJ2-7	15	CASSLSQGAFHEQYF	TGTGCCAGCAGCTTATCCCAGGGGGCGTTCCACGAGCAGTACTTC
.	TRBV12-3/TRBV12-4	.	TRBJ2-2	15	CASRLSGAATGELFF	TGTGCCAGCAGGTTGTCCGGGGCGGCCACCGGGGAGCTGTTTTTT
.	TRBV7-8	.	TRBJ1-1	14	CASNKGVLNTEAFF	TGTGCCAGCAACAAGGGGGTTTTGAACACTGAAGCTTTCTTT
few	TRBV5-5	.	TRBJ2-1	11	CASVGGHEQFF	TGTGCCAGTGTAGGGGGTCACGAGCAGTTCTTC
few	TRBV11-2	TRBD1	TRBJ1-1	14	CASRGQGARTEAFF	TGTGCCAGCAGGGGACAGGGGGCGCGCACTGAAGCTTTCTTT
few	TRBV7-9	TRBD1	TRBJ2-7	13	CASSFDRDGEQYF	TGTGCCAGCAGCTTCGACAGGGATGGAGAGCAGTACTTC
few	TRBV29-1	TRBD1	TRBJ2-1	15	CSGVGTESSYNEQFF	TGCAGCGGGGTGGGGACAGAAAGCTCCTACAATGAGCAGTTCTTC
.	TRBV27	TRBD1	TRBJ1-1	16	CASSLLRTGGVTEAFF	TGTGCCAGCAGTTTGTTACGTACAGGGGGTGTCACTGAAGCTTTCTTT
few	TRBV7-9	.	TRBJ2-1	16	CASSSSLGLPQSEQFF	TGTGCCAGCAGCTCAAGTTTGGGACTCCCCCAGAGTGAGCAGTTCTTC
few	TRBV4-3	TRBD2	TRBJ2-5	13	CASSPWGGETQYF	TGCGCCAGCAGCCCCTGGGGGGGGGAGACCCAGTACTTC
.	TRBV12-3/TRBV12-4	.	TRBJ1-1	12	CALGGDNTEAFF	TGTGCTCTGGGGGGTGATAACACTGAAGCTTTCTTT
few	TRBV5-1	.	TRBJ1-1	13	CASRDPGGTEAFF	TGCGCCAGCCGGGACCCTGGAGGGACTGAAGCTTTCTTT
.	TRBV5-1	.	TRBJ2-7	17	CASSLARQGPPSYEQYF	TGCGCCAGCAGCTTGGCCCGCCAGGGACCCCCTTCCTACGAGCAGTACTTC